This section outlines one T cell receptor beta chain sequence together with its context. This entry belongs to a study of blood T cell repertoires in COVID-19. Per the germline V gene, CDR1 is LGHDT and CDR2 is YNNKEL (reference sequence). This CDR3 has 15 amino acids. V was clipped by 2 bases and J by 9 bases; unmatched bases: 7. The table came from immunoSEQ multiplex PCR; TCRdb's copy has only in-frame clones and leaves some out. The sample has 270,000 or so clones, roughly 90% seen once. The sequence was obtained from a middle-aged woman who had recovered from COVID-19. Sequenced material: peripheral blood. The rearrangement links TRBV3-1 (or the pseudogene TRBV3-2) to TRBJ1-6, with 7 bases that match TRBD1. In nucleotides, the CDR3 is TGTGCCAGCAGCCAAACGGGACAGCTAACTTCACCCCTCCACTTT. This sequence encodes CASSQTGQLTSPLHF.